The clone carrying this T cell receptor beta chain occurred a few times. Antigen unknown. Since a much larger clone is just one base distant, this may be a read error. The data were taken from a study of T cells in Graves' hyperthyroidism and ophthalmopathy. Study-wide results and limits: Among thyroid clonotypes expanded above 0.001, most also appeared in blood. Median prediction lead before ophthalmopathy onset was 5 to 7.5 months with the model.

CDR3 size: 15 residues. V shed 6 bases and J shed 8 bases, with 20 bases lying between them. The source material, RNA transcripts, was used to amplify TCR beta CDR3 regions. First-round RT-PCR of the TCR CDR3 relied on the HTBI primer set. TCRdb redid the calling of the multiplex PCR reads with MiXCR, one entry per CDR3 protein. The sample holds nearly 600,000 distinct CDR3 sequences, approximately 15% seen once. Sequenced material: blood. V gene TRBV12-3 or TRBV12-4 combines with J gene TRBJ2-1, with D tentatively TRBD2 (7 bases). This clonotype was sampled from a woman between 18 and 29 years old with Graves' ophthalmopathy. CDR3 protein: CASSLLRGAGDEQFF. For the CDR3, the DNA is TGTGCCAGCAGCTTACTCCGGGGGGCAGGGGATGAGCAGTTCTTC.